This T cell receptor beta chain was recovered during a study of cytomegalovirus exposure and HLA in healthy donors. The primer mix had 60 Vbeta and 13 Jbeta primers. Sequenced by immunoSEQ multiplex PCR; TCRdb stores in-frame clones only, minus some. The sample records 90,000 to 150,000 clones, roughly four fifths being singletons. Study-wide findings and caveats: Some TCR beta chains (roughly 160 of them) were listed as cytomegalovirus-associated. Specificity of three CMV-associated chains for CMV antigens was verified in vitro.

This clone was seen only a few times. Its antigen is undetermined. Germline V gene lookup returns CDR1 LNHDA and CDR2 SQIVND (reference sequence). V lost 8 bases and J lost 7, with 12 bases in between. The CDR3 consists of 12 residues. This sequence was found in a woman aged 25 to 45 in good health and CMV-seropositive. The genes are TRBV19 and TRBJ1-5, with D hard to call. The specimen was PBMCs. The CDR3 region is CASGRGWQPQHF. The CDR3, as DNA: TGTGCCAGTGGCCGGGGTTGGCAGCCCCAGCATTTT. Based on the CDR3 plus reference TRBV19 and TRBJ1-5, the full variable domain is DGGITQSPKYLFRKEGQNVTLSCEQNLNHDAMYWYRQDPGQGLRLIYYSQIVNDFQKGDIAEGYSVSREKKESFPLTVTSAQKNPTAFYLCASGRGWQPQHFGDGTRLSIL.